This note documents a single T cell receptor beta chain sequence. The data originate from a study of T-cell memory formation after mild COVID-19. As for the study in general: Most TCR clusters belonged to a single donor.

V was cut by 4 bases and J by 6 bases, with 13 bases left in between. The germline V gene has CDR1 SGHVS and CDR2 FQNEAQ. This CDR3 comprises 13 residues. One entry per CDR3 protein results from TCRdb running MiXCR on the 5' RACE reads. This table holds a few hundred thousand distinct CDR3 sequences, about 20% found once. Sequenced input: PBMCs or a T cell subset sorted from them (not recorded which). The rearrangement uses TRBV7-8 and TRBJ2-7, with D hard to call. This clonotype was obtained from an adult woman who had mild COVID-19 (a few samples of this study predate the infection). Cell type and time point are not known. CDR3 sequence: CASSSWTASEQYF. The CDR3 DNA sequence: TGTGCCAGCAGCTCTTGGACGGCTTCCGAGCAGTACTTC.